This TCR beta chain came from a study of blood T cells in healthy people across ages. The wider study: Every two T cells gave about one barcoded beta molecule via template switching. General study results and limits: It was the long-lived donors that had more naive CD4+ cells and higher diversity than aged donors. CMV status of donors was unknown, possibly confounding expanded clonotype changes.

A note on this clonotype: Its cognate antigen is unknown.

The CDR3 contains 17 residues. The germline V gene has CDR1 LNHNV and CDR2 YYDKDF (reference sequence). Losses at the gene ends were 4 bases for V and 0 bases for J; bases not matched to a gene: 5. Combining a sample-barcoded 5' primer with a J-beta primer mix, a second PCR ran for 7 to 11 cycles. In TCRdb, the 5' RACE reads were re-called with MiXCR into one record per CDR3 protein. The data show about 900,000 distinct CDR3 sequences, approximately 59% seen once. This sequence joins TRBV15 and TRBJ2-6, with TRBD1 identical over 8 bases. Source material: blood. The receptor was isolated from a man aged 30-40 years in good health. DNA for the CDR3: TGTGCCACCAGCACAGACAGGGGCCCCTCTGGGGCCAACGTCCTGACTTTC. The encoded protein is CATSTDRGPSGANVLTF.